This T cell receptor beta chain emerged from a study of blood T cell repertoires in COVID-19. Using immunoSEQ multiplex PCR, the repertoire was profiled, and TCRdb retains in-frame clones only, with some absent. Of about 320,000 clones in the sample, about 90% were seen once. The study recruited people aged 18 to 89 years across under 25 US areas. What the recovered Cohort 3 donors had was two negative PCRs, clearance, or symptom resolution. This TCR was recovered from a young man who had recovered from COVID-19. The sequencing sample was made of PBMCs or T cells enriched from blood (not recorded which).

In nucleotides, the CDR3 is TGCGCCAGCCGATACGAGGTTTCACCCCTCCACTTT. Encoded protein: CASRYEVSPLHF. This chain joins TRBV10-2 and TRBJ1-6; no definite D call. This CDR3 comprises 12 residues. Per germline, CDR1 WSHSY and CDR2 SAAADI. V lost 8 bases and J lost 9, with 11 bases in between.